These 20 T cell receptor beta chains were sequenced from one sample in a study of T-cell memory formation after mild COVID-19. MiXCR was run by TCRdb on the 5' RACE reads, yielding one entry per CDR3 protein. This table holds a few hundred thousand distinct CDR3 sequences, roughly a fifth found once. Sample: PBMCs or a T cell subset sorted from them (not recorded which). All receptors come from an adult woman who had mild COVID-19 (a few samples of this study predate the infection). Cell type and time point are not known.

The chain recombines TRBV7-9 with TRBJ1-4, with a possible D match to TRBD1 (5 bases). Germline assignment: CDR1 SEHNR and CDR2 FQNEAQ (reference sequence). V gave up 4 bases and J gave up 1 base, with 22 bases separating them. This CDR3 has 19 residues. The CDR3 DNA sequence: TGTGCCAGCAGCTGGGATCGGGTTAGGGGTGTCGGAACTAATGAAAAACTGTTTTTT. Translation: CASSWDRVRGVGTNEKLFF.

This chain links TRBV18 with TRBJ1-5, with D uncertain. Looked up from germline, CDR1 is KGHSH and CDR2 is LQKENI. The CDR3 contains 13 residues. The V end lost 2 bases, the J end lost 6 bases, and 8 bases lay between the germline ends. The CDR3 sequence: CASSPERLQPQHF. The CDR3 DNA follows: TGTGCCAGCTCACCAGAAAGGCTTCAGCCCCAGCATTTT.

The J gene is TRBJ2-6, the V gene TRBV5-1; D possibly corresponds to TRBD2 (6 bases). Germline V gene lookup returns CDR1 SGHRS and CDR2 YFSETQ. V lost 1 base to trimming and J lost 0 bases, with 11 bases between them. This CDR3 contains 17 residues. CDR3: CASSLSGLLSGANVLTF. In DNA form, the CDR3 reads TGCGCCAGCAGCTTGTCGGGACTCCTCTCTGGGGCCAACGTCCTGACTTTC.

In this sample, this clonotype turned up a few times. The chain joins TRBV5-4 to TRBJ2-7; D is unclear. V lost 1 base to trimming and J lost 5 bases, with 16 bases between them. Germline V CDR1 and CDR2: SGHNT, YYREEE (reference sequence). The CDR3 has 15 residues. In DNA form, the CDR3 reads TGTGCCAGCAGCTTGCGGTTAGGAACCTTCGACGAGCAGTACTTC. Amino acids: CASSLRLGTFDEQYF.

V gene TRBV6-1 combines with J gene TRBJ2-7; TRBD1 matches 8 bases. CDR1 is MNHNS and CDR2 is SASEGT in the germline V gene. Trimming took 6 bases from V and 7 from J; bases not matched to a gene: 11. The CDR3 consists of 14 residues. CDR3 region: CASRADREKGEQYF. The DNA of the CDR3 is TGTGCCAGCAGGGCGGACAGGGAAAAGGGGGAGCAGTACTTC.

This sequence joins TRBV5-1 and TRBJ2-5; 7 nucleotides agree with TRBD2. Germline V lookup: CDR1 SGHRS, CDR2 YFSETQ. V dropped 4 bases and J dropped 5; count of bases not matched to a gene: 5. This CDR3 spans 13 amino acids. CDR3 in amino acids: CASSPFGGETQYF. The CDR3 bases are TGCGCCAGCAGCCCGTTCGGGGGGGAGACCCAGTACTTC.

The sample holds a few counts of this clonotype. The V gene is TRBV5-1, the J gene TRBJ2-5, with TRBD1 as a possible D gene (5 bases). Germline CDR1 reads SGHRS; CDR2 reads YFSETQ. CDR3 length equals 13 residues. The germline V and J ends were trimmed by 5 bases and 5 bases, with 13 bases remaining between them. The chain's CDR3 is CASRRTRAETQYF. CDR3 sequence (DNA): TGCGCCAGCAGAAGGACCAGGGCGGAGACCCAGTACTTC.

The CDR3 DNA follows: TGTGCCAGCAGTCGTCGACAGGGAGCCACAGATACGCAGTATTTT. Translating it yields CASSRRQGATDTQYF. The chain carries TRBV12-3 or TRBV12-4 and TRBJ2-3, with 7 bases lining up with TRBD1. V trimming: 5 bases; J trimming: 2 bases; junction bases outside the gene matches: 7. The length of the CDR3 is 15 residues.

The sample holds one count of this clonotype. Being one base from a much bigger clone, this may be a read error. The chain links TRBV4-2 to TRBJ2-5; TRBD2 matches 11 bases. Germline loops: CDR1 LGHNA, CDR2 YNFKEQ. The CDR3 is 19 residues long. Losses at the gene ends were 0 bases for V and 2 bases for J; bases not matched to a gene: 11. The CDR3 loop is CASSQDYLAGGHRQETQYF. The CDR3 coding sequence is TGTGCCAGCAGCCAAGATTACCTAGCGGGAGGCCACCGGCAAGAGACCCAGTACTTC.

This clonotype has just a few counts. J is TRBJ2-2 and V is TRBV4-2; 14 bases line up with TRBD2. CDR1 LGHNA and CDR2 YNFKEQ come from the germline V gene. The J segment lost 7 bases and the V segment lost 4 bases, leaving 8 bases of the junction unmatched. The CDR3 consists of 17 residues. The CDR3 nucleotides read TGTGCCAGCAGCCCCGGGACTAGCGGGAGTATACTCGGGGAGCTGTTTTTT. It encodes CASSPGTSGSILGELFF.

In this sample, this clonotype turned up a few times. The chain joins TRBV12-3 or TRBV12-4 to TRBJ2-7; unclear D gene. The CDR3 runs to 15 residues. V dropped 3 bases and J dropped 2 bases, with 14 bases sitting between them. The CDR3 DNA sequence: TGTGCCAGCAGTTTGCTAGGGTACGACACCTACGAGCAGTACTTC. Encoded protein: CASSLLGYDTYEQYF.

V is TRBV7-9 and J is TRBJ2-7; 12 bases are shared with TRBD1. From germline, CDR1 is SEHNR and CDR2 FQNEAQ (reference sequence). The V and J ends lost 5 bases and 6 bases, in that order; junction bases with no gene match: 8. The CDR3 totals 15 residues. In DNA form, the CDR3 reads TGTGCCAGCAGCCCGGAGGGGACAGGGGGCGCCGAGCAGTACTTC. This encodes CASSPEGTGGAEQYF.

This clonotype has a handful of counts. The chain uses TRBV4-3 and TRBJ2-6; D possibly uses TRBD1 or TRBD2 (5 bases each). This CDR3 has 20 amino acids. The V end was cut by 0 bases, the J end by 0 bases, with 18 bases between. Germline V gene lookup returns CDR1 LGHNA and CDR2 YSLEER. The chain's CDR3 is CASSQDSATAYFSGANVLTF. The DNA of the CDR3 is TGCGCCAGCAGCCAAGATAGCGCGACAGCTTACTTCTCTGGGGCCAACGTCCTGACTTTC.

At least ten counts were recorded for this clonotype. The chain combines TRBV12-3 or TRBV12-4 with TRBJ2-1, with D perhaps matching TRBD1 (6 bases). Between the trimmed V and J ends, which lost 2 bases and 5 bases, there was a span of 13 bases. The CDR3 has 15 amino acids. CDR3: CASSLLETGHNEQFF. The DNA for the CDR3 is TGTGCCAGCAGTTTACTAGAGACAGGACACAATGAGCAGTTCTTC.

Many counts were recorded for this clonotype. V usage is TRBV7-2 and J usage is TRBJ2-1; D uncertain. V lost 5 bases and J lost 5, with 19 bases in between. The CDR3 totals 16 residues. Germline V gene lookup returns CDR1 SGHTA and CDR2 FQGNSA. The CDR3 spells CASSHRQPTGHNEQFF. The DNA for the CDR3 is TGTGCCAGCAGCCATAGACAACCGACGGGTCACAATGAGCAGTTCTTC. The entire variable domain, with the rest obtained from reference TRBV7-2 and TRBJ2-1, is as follows: GAGVSQSPSNKVTEKGKDVELRCDPISGHTALYWYRQSLGQGLEFLIYFQGNSAPDKSGLPSDRFSAERTGGSVSTLTIQRTQQEDSAVYLCASSHRQPTGHNEQFFGPGTRLTVL.

This chain connects TRBV5-1 to TRBJ2-2; unclear D gene. The CDR3 has 15 amino acids. CDR1 and CDR2 (germline): SGHRS, YFSETQ. Trimming removed 3 bases from V and 0 bases from J, with 9 bases in between. CDR3 region: CASSSDEPNTGELFF. CDR3 sequence (DNA): TGCGCCAGCAGCTCGGACGAACCGAACACCGGGGAGCTGTTTTTT. The full variable domain, its missing parts supplied by reference TRBV5-1 and TRBJ2-2, is KAGVTQTPRYLIKTRGQQVTLSCSPISGHRSVSWYQQTPGQGLQFLFEYFSETQRNKGNFPGRFSGRQFSNSRSEMNVSTLELGDSALYLCASSSDEPNTGELFFGEGSRLTVL.

The rearrangement links TRBV3-1 to TRBJ2-5; D gene uncertain. Between the trimmed V and J ends, which lost 2 bases and 4 bases, there was a span of 5 bases. CDR3 length: 12 residues. In germline, CDR1 is LGHDT, CDR2 YNNKEL (reference sequence). DNA of the CDR3: TGTGCCAGCAGCCAATTCGGAGAGACCCAGTACTTC. It yields the protein CASSQFGETQYF.

The rearrangement uses TRBV11-3 and TRBJ1-1; 9 bases are shared with TRBD1. Germline CDR1 reads SGHNT; CDR2 reads YENEEA. Trimming cost V 5 bases and J 5 bases; bases outside gene matches: 9. There are 15 residues in the CDR3. In DNA form, the CDR3 reads TGTGCCAGCAGCCCCTGGGACAGGGTTTATACTGAAGCTTTCTTT. Its protein product is CASSPWDRVYTEAFF.

This clonotype has a handful of counts. This chain links TRBV30 with TRBJ1-6; D perhaps matches TRBD1 (5 bases). CDR1 is GTSNPN, CDR2 SVGIG, per germline (reference sequence). This CDR3 is 14 amino acids long. V was trimmed by 0 bases and J by 10 bases, leaving 13 bases between them. The CDR3 is CAWSVQGGGSPLHF. The CDR3 DNA reads as TGTGCCTGGAGTGTCCAGGGAGGAGGGTCACCCCTCCACTTT.

Note on this clonotype: One end of the junction varies from germline; a read error may be responsible. CDR3 sequence reads: CASGIDPGRTDTQYF. The CDR3 region has the DNA TGTGCCAGTGGTATAGATCCAGGGCGCACAGATACGCAGTATTTT. V gene TRBV19 combines with J gene TRBJ2-3; TRBD1 might be the D (5 bases). The CDR3 length is 15 residues. Looked up from germline, CDR1 is LNHDA and CDR2 is SQIVND (reference sequence). The variable domain in full, with the rest retrieved from reference TRBV19 and TRBJ2-3, is DGGITQSPKYLFRKEGQNVTLSCEQNLNHDAMYWYRQDPGQGLRLIYYSQIVNDFQKGDIAEGYSVSREKKESFPLTVTSAQKNPTAFYLCASGIDPGRTDTQYFGPGTRLTVL.